Each of the 30 T cell receptor beta chains below was sequenced from the same sample in a study of blood T cells in healthy people across ages. A sample-barcoded 5' primer and a J-beta primer mix were used in a second PCR of roughly 6 to 11 cycles. TCRdb called the 5' RACE reads again in MiXCR, with one record for every CDR3 protein. The table lists about 1 million distinct CDR3 sequences, under 55% of them singletons. Sequences were obtained from blood. The receptors stem from an older woman in good health.

This clonotype was recorded a few times. This chain connects TRBV5-1 to TRBJ2-4; TRBD2 aligns across 7 bases. CDR3 length: 15 amino acids. The trim removed 0 bases at V and 3 bases at J, leaving 3 bases unmatched. The germline CDR1 and CDR2 sequences are SGHRS and YFSETQ. The CDR3 reads CASSLDTGGKNIQYF. The CDR3 coding sequence is TGCGCCAGCAGCTTGGACACGGGAGGCAAAAACATTCAGTACTTC.

This clonotype appeared once. V gene TRBV20-1 combines with J gene TRBJ2-7; 10 positions match TRBD2. The junction had 10 bases not matched to a gene; V was cut back by 5 bases and J by 3 bases. The CDR3 contains 15 residues. Germline-derived CDR1 and CDR2 are DFQATT and SNEGSKA (reference sequence). This CDR3 is CSAGLLAGGSYEQYF. DNA for the CDR3: TGCAGTGCTGGATTATTAGCGGGAGGAAGCTACGAGCAGTACTTC.

The V and J genes are TRBV7-8 and TRBJ2-3; no clear D. Germline V gene data show CDR1 as SGHVS and CDR2 as FQNEAQ. V was trimmed by 2 bases and J by 4 bases, leaving 4 bases between them. The CDR3 has 12 amino acids. CDR3 DNA: TGTGCCAGCAGCTTAACTCCAGATACGCAGTATTTT. Protein sequence: CASSLTPDTQYF.

This clonotype has just one count. The CDR3: CASSHQTETQYF. In nucleotides, the CDR3 is TGTGCCAGCAGCCACCAAACGGAGACCCAGTACTTC. The chain recombines TRBV3-1 with TRBJ2-5; D remains unclear. The CDR3 sequence is 12 residues long. V lost 3 bases, J lost 5 bases, and 7 bases lay in between. Germline lookup yields CDR1 LGHDT and CDR2 YNNKEL (reference sequence).

This chain connects TRBV10-2 to TRBJ2-7, with TRBD1 matching 11 bases. The CDR3 contains 15 residues. Per the germline V gene, CDR1 is WSHSY and CDR2 is SAAADI. The J segment lost 2 bases and the V segment lost 3 bases, leaving 3 bases of the junction unmatched. CDR3 nucleotides: TGCGCCAGCAGTGAAGAGGACAGGGGGCCCTACGAGCAGTACTTC. It yields the protein CASSEEDRGPYEQYF.

About this clonotype itself: The DNA is left out, because the CDR3 cannot be placed on it with certainty; the CDR3 is given as TCRdb lists it. The chain links TRBV21-1 to TRBJ2-5; TRBD1, the table's D call, lacks a check against the DNA. TRBV21-1 is a pseudogene locus. Inclusive of both ends, the CDR3 amounts to 18 amino acids. The CDR3 sequence: CASSKGGADSWAQGTQYF.

The sample holds many counts of this clonotype. The chain recombines TRBV6-4 with TRBJ2-1; possible D gene TRBD2, 6 bases. Per the germline V gene, CDR1 is MRHNA and CDR2 is SNTAGT. This CDR3 is 16 amino acids long. V was shortened by 0 bases and J by 1 base, with 10 bases between the two germline ends. CDR3 amino acids: CASSDSIGSSYNEQFF. CDR3 nucleotide sequence: TGTGCCAGCAGTGACTCGATCGGGAGTTCCTACAATGAGCAGTTCTTC.

In DNA, the CDR3 is TGTGCCAGCCTTATGCCGGGACAGGGCACAGATACGCAGTATTTT. This codes for CASLMPGQGTDTQYF. The genes are TRBV2 and TRBJ2-3; 8 positions agree with TRBD1. Trimming removed 8 bases from V and 1 base from J; junction bases left unmatched: 8. The CDR3 loop spans 15 amino acids. Germline CDR1 is SNHLY and CDR2 is FYNNEI.

This chain uses TRBV20-1 with TRBJ2-4, with TRBD2 matching over 7 bases. The J call may be wrong; the DNA end is better matched by TRBJ2-7. This CDR3 is 13 amino acids long. Germline CDR1 DFQATT, CDR2 SNEGSKA (reference sequence). The CDR3 DNA reads TGCAGTGCTAACCACGGGGGGAGGTACGAGCAGTACTTC. Residues: CSANHGGRYEQYF.

Worth noting for this clonotype: The junction differs from germline at one of its ends, possibly a read error. The chain links TRBV7-3 to TRBJ2-3; 13 bases are shared with TRBD2. The CDR3 runs 15 residues. The germline gives CDR1 SGHTA, CDR2 FQGTGA. CDR3 sequence (DNA): TGTGCCAGCAGCCCTCGGACTAGCGGGAGAGATACGCCGTATTTT. Protein: CASSPRTSGRDTPYF.

This clonotype was recorded a few times. This chain uses TRBV4-1 with TRBJ2-5, with TRBD2 as a possible D gene (6 bases). CDR1 is MGHRA, CDR2 YSYEKL, per germline. CDR3 length: 15 residues. Trimming removed 1 base from V and 5 bases from J, with 14 bases in between. The CDR3 sequence: CASSQGVGSAETQYF. CDR3 in DNA: TGCGCCAGCAGCCAAGGTGTCGGGAGTGCGGAGACCCAGTACTTC.

V gene TRBV5-1 combines with J gene TRBJ2-5; possibly TRBD1 or TRBD2 for D (5 bases each). CDR1 is SGHRS, CDR2 YFSETQ, per germline. This CDR3 comprises 15 residues. V gave up 0 bases and J gave up 5 bases, with 14 bases separating them. CDR3 nucleotides: TGCGCCAGCAGCTTGGTGGGGACGGTGGGGGAGACCCAGTACTTC. Protein: CASSLVGTVGETQYF.

The V gene is TRBV6-2 or TRBV6-3, the J gene TRBJ2-7; 10 bases are a match to TRBD2. CDR3 length equals 15 residues. J lost 5 bases, V lost 6 bases, and 10 bases had no gene match. Germline assignment: CDR1 MNHEY and CDR2 SVGEGT. In nucleotides, the CDR3 is TGTGCCAGCAGGACAGGGCTAGCGGGAGTCCACGAGCAGTACTTC. Translating it yields CASRTGLAGVHEQYF.

The chain has TRBV6-6 and TRBJ2-5, with 11 nucleotides matching TRBD1. TRBJ2-7 explains the end of the DNA better; the J call may be wrong. The CDR3 totals 15 residues. CDR1 is MNHNY, CDR2 SVGAGI, per germline (reference sequence). CDR3 amino acids: CASSNPGQGESEQYF. CDR3 in DNA: TGTGCCAGCAGCAACCCGGGACAGGGGGAAAGCGAGCAGTACTTC.

This clonotype was detected a few times. The chain joins TRBV7-2 to TRBJ2-1; D may match TRBD1 or TRBD2 (5 bases each). CDR1 is SGHTA and CDR2 is FQGNSA in the germline V gene. Trimming removed 4 bases from V and 0 bases from J, with 10 bases in between. The CDR3 length is 15 residues. This chain's CDR3 is CASSWDGYSYNEQFF. CDR3 nucleotide sequence: TGTGCCAGCAGCTGGGACGGGTACTCCTACAATGAGCAGTTCTTC. Based on the CDR3 plus reference TRBV7-2 and TRBJ2-1, the full variable domain is GAGVSQSPSNKVTEKGKDVELRCDPISGHTALYWYRQSLGQGLEFLIYFQGNSAPDKSGLPSDRFSAERTGGSVSTLTIQRTQQEDSAVYLCASSWDGYSYNEQFFGPGTRLTVL.

This clonotype was counted a few times. This chain joins TRBV3-1 and TRBJ2-3, with D tentatively TRBD2 (5 bases). Trimming removed 0 bases from V and 10 bases from J, with 8 bases in between. In germline, CDR1 is LGHDT, CDR2 YNNKEL (reference sequence). The CDR3 has 12 residues. The CDR3 region is CASSQEGEAQYF. The CDR3 DNA follows: TGTGCCAGCAGCCAAGAGGGAGAAGCGCAGTATTTT.

This clonotype was counted only a few times. This CDR3 reads CASSLHAGGSYEQYF. CDR3 nucleotides: TGTGCCAGCAGCTTACATGCGGGAGGGTCCTACGAGCAGTACTTC. The chain is built from TRBV7-2 and TRBJ2-7, with 9 bases lining up with TRBD2. The V segment lost 2 bases and the J segment 1 base; nucleotides outside the gene matches: 3. The CDR3 is 15 amino acids. CDR1 and CDR2 (germline): SGHTA, FQGNSA.

The V and J genes are TRBV21-1 and TRBJ2-7; the table's D call, TRBD1, has no DNA check behind it. TRBV21-1 is a documented pseudogene. The CDR3 extends over 16 amino acids. DNA of the CDR3: TGTGCCAGCAGCAAAGCGCTGGGACAGATATTTTACGAGCAGTACTTC. Encoded protein: CASSKALGQIFYEQYF.

The chain has TRBV12-3 or TRBV12-4 and TRBJ1-2; the match to TRBD1 covers 9 bases. The CDR3 contains 14 residues. The V segment lost 7 bases and the J segment 8 bases; nucleotides outside the gene matches: 11. This chain's CDR3 is CASTWGDRAQGYTF. CDR3 DNA: TGTGCCAGCACCTGGGGGGACAGGGCTCAAGGCTACACCTTC.

This sequence joins TRBV27 and TRBJ2-7; possibly TRBD1 or TRBD2 for D (5 bases each). V was trimmed by 3 bases and J by 2 bases, leaving 14 bases between them. The CDR3 is 15 amino acids. Germline V gene lookup returns CDR1 MNHEY and CDR2 SMNVEV (reference sequence). Here the CDR3 reads CASSFGGRTTYEQYF. The CDR3 nucleotides read TGTGCCAGCAGTTTTGGGGGACGAACGACCTACGAGCAGTACTTC.

The count of this clonotype is one. V gene TRBV12-3 or TRBV12-4 combines with J gene TRBJ2-5; unclear D gene. CDR3 length: 13 amino acids. Trimming left V 3 bases short and J 3 bases short, with 8 bases between. The chain's CDR3 is CASSFMQEETQYF. CDR3 DNA sequence: TGTGCCAGCAGTTTTATGCAGGAAGAGACCCAGTACTTC.

The chain recombines TRBV20-1 with TRBJ2-1, with 8 bases aligning to TRBD2. After removal of 0 bases from V and 9 bases from J, the junction contained 10 bases not matched to a gene. The CDR3 extends over 15 amino acids. From germline, CDR1 is DFQATT and CDR2 SNEGSKA (reference sequence). The CDR3 DNA reads as TGCAGTGCTAGAGATGAGCGGGAGTATCAGGGTGAGCAGTTCTTC. This gives the protein CSARDEREYQGEQFF.

The genes are TRBV20-1 and TRBJ2-7; 9 bases fit TRBD1. CDR3 length equals 14 residues. The ends lost 4 bases at V and 4 bases at J; junction bases unmatched: 8. Germline lookup yields CDR1 DFQATT and CDR2 SNEGSKA (reference sequence). CDR3 in DNA: TGCAGTGCTACCGGGGACAGGGCTGGGTACGAGCAGTACTTC. This gives the protein CSATGDRAGYEQYF.

The V call is TRBV20-1, the J call TRBJ1-5, with TRBD1 identical over 8 bases. V trimming: 6 bases; J trimming: 2 bases; junction bases outside the gene matches: 9. The CDR3 loop spans 15 amino acids. Germline V CDR1 and CDR2: DFQATT, SNEGSKA (reference sequence). CDR3 DNA sequence: TGCAGTGCCACCGACAGGGGCGACGGCAATCAGCCCCAGCATTTT. Translated: CSATDRGDGNQPQHF.

V is TRBV5-6 and J is TRBJ2-1; D gene ambiguous. CDR1 is SGHDT and CDR2 is YYEEEE in the germline V gene. V gave up 3 bases and J gave up 2 bases, with 9 bases separating them. The CDR3 spans 14 residues. CDR3 region: CASSWQVAYNEQFF. For the CDR3, the DNA is TGTGCCAGCAGCTGGCAGGTGGCCTACAATGAGCAGTTCTTC.

V is TRBV27 and J is TRBJ1-2, with 8 bases identical to TRBD1. The CDR3 length is 15 residues. V dropped 6 bases and J dropped 2; count of bases not matched to a gene: 8. Per the germline V gene, CDR1 is MNHEY and CDR2 is SMNVEV (reference sequence). The CDR3 loop is CASSPLGQGNYGYTF. The CDR3 region has the DNA TGTGCCAGCAGCCCCCTAGGACAGGGCAACTATGGCTACACCTTC.

This clonotype has only a few counts. The chain joins TRBV5-1 to TRBJ2-5; D unclear. The CDR3 sequence is 14 residues long. V lost 1 base and J lost 2, with 9 bases in between. Germline CDR1 reads SGHRS; CDR2 reads YFSETQ. CDR3 coding DNA: TGCGCCAGCAGCTTGATTGATAATCAAGAGACCCAGTACTTC. This encodes CASSLIDNQETQYF.

Only one count was recorded for this clonotype. This sequence joins TRBV5-1 and TRBJ2-1; 8 bases fit TRBD2. Per the germline V gene, CDR1 is SGHRS and CDR2 is YFSETQ. The CDR3 loop spans 16 amino acids. V dropped 4 bases and J dropped 4; count of bases not matched to a gene: 10. The CDR3 nucleotides are TGCGCCAGCAGCCCCCGGGGGGGAGGGCCTTACAATGAGCAGTTCTTC. Translation: CASSPRGGGPYNEQFF.

The rearrangement joins TRBV28 to TRBJ2-7; D possibly corresponds to TRBD1 (6 bases). Germline loops: CDR1 MDHEN, CDR2 SYDVKM. Trimming shortened V by 6 bases and J by 3 bases, and 15 bases separated the two germline ends. The CDR3 consists of 14 residues. As DNA, the CDR3 is TGTGCCAGCAGCCTCAGAAACAGGGTCTACGAGCAGTACTTC. Protein sequence: CASSLRNRVYEQYF. The complete variable domain, with remaining parts taken from reference TRBV28 and TRBJ2-7, reads DVKVTQSSRYLVKRTGEKVFLECVQDMDHENMFWYRQDPGLGLRLIYFSYDVKMKEKGDIPEGYSVSREKKERFSLILESASTNQTSMYLCASSLRNRVYEQYFGPGTRLTVT.

The chain joins TRBV24-1 to TRBJ2-5; 7 nucleotides line up with TRBD1. The germline CDR1 and CDR2 sequences are KGHDR and SFDVKD. The CDR3 is 15 amino acids. The V and J ends lost 4 bases and 1 base, in that order; junction bases with no gene match: 5. CDR3 in amino acids: CATSETGPFQETQYF. The CDR3 DNA follows: TGTGCCACCAGTGAGACAGGGCCGTTCCAAGAGACCCAGTACTTC.